These T cell receptor beta chains were read from a single sample in a study of shared clonotypes between healthy human individuals. Some clones are missing from TCRdb's copy, which holds only in-frame ones; the method was immunoSEQ multiplex PCR. The table lists 1.5 million to 1.9 million clones, about 98% of them singletons, with roughly 0.42% in the top ten. Sequencing was carried out using naive CD4+ T cells sorted from blood. Source of these receptors: a man aged 25 to 40 in good health. CDR3s include the opening cysteine and the closing phenylalanine or tryptophan. The D gene is left open where the match is weak. Expanded clones get a size class; other rows say once, few or many, or leave the size out.

CATSQNGAWTSGSFSRNEQFF	TGTGCCACCAGCCAAAATGGTGCTTGGACTAGCGGGAGTTTTTCGAGGAATGAGCAGTTCTTC	TRBV15	TRBJ2-1	-	TRBD2
CASRGGQDYGYTF	TGTGCCAGTAGGGGTGGACAGGACTATGGCTACACCTTC	TRBV19	TRBJ1-2	-	TRBD1
CASSSRGTGRGREQFF	TGTGCCAGCAGCTCTAGGGGGACTGGGAGAGGTAGAGAGCAGTTCTTC	TRBV7-8	TRBJ2-1	-	-
CASRTGVETQYF	TGTGCCAGCAGGACAGGGGTGGAGACCCAGTACTTC	TRBV6-5	TRBJ2-5	-	TRBD1
CASSSGGRGPSYEQYF	TGTGCCAGCAGTTCGGGGGGCAGGGGGCCTTCCTACGAGCAGTACTTC	TRBV5-4	TRBJ2-7	-	-
CASSPGIQETQYF	TGTGCCAGCTCACCCGGGATTCAAGAGACCCAGTACTTC	TRBV18	TRBJ2-5	-	-
CASSLNRLAGNTGELFF	TGTGCCAGCAGCTTAAATCGGCTAGCGGGAAACACCGGGGAGCTGTTTTTT	TRBV13	TRBJ2-2	-	TRBD2
CASSFEGRDTEAFF	TGCGCCAGCAGCTTCGAGGGCCGGGACACTGAAGCTTTCTTT	TRBV5-1	TRBJ1-1	-	-
CASSLGQGVEKLFF	TGTGCCAGCAGTTTGGGACAGGGTGTGGAAAAACTGTTTTTT	TRBV28	TRBJ1-4	-	TRBD1
CSVEDIGQPFGNVLTF	TGCAGCGTTGAAGATATCGGACAACCTTTTGGCAACGTCCTGACTTTC	TRBV29-1	TRBJ2-6	-	-
CASSSPGSGNTIYF	TGTGCCAGCAGCTCCCCAGGGTCTGGAAACACCATATATTTT	TRBV5-4	TRBJ1-3	-	-
CASSLGTGDQPQHF	TGTGCCAGCTCACTCGGCACGGGGGATCAGCCCCAGCATTTT	TRBV18	TRBJ1-5	-	-
CASRTPEGSNEKLFF	TGTGCCAGCAGGACCCCGGAGGGCTCTAATGAAAAACTGTTTTTT	TRBV28	TRBJ1-4	-	-
CASSLGVQRPYEQYF	TGTGCCAGCAGTTTAGGGGTCCAGCGACCCTACGAGCAGTACTTC	TRBV27	TRBJ2-7	-	-
CASSPRTDGYTF	TGTGCCAGCAGCCCCCGGACAGATGGCTACACCTTC	TRBV9	TRBJ1-2	-	-
CASNTPGQTNTGELFF	TGTGCCAGCAACACCCCGGGACAGACGAACACCGGGGAGCTGTTTTTT	TRBV9	TRBJ2-2	-	TRBD1
CASRRTLYHNEQFF	TGTGCCAGCAGGAGGACTCTATATCACAATGAGCAGTTCTTC	TRBV2	TRBJ2-1	-	-
CASSQVGIYEQYF	TGTGCCAGCAGCCAAGTGGGCATCTACGAGCAGTACTTC	TRBV14	TRBJ2-7	once	-
CASRPRQHNQPQHF	TGTGCCAGCAGGCCCAGACAGCACAATCAGCCCCAGCATTTT	TRBV6-5	TRBJ1-5	-	-
CASSRVGASSYEQYF	TGTGCCAGCAGCCGGGTCGGGGCTTCCTCCTACGAGCAGTACTTC	TRBV6-5	TRBJ2-7	-	-
CASSTSLAEQETQYF	TGTGCCAGCTCAACCAGCCTAGCGGAACAAGAGACCCAGTACTTC	TRBV18	TRBJ2-5	-	TRBD2
CASSGGVQETQYF	TGCGCCAGCAGCGGGGGGGTCCAAGAGACCCAGTACTTC	TRBV5-1	TRBJ2-5	once	TRBD2
CASSQRTSLSSYNEQFF	TGCGCCAGCAGCCAAAGGACCTCCCTTAGCTCCTACAATGAGCAGTTCTTC	TRBV4-1	TRBJ2-1	-	-
CASSFRGHRTNEKLFF	TGTGCCAGCAGCTTCAGGGGGCATCGAACTAATGAAAAACTGTTTTTT	TRBV7-8	TRBJ1-4	-	TRBD1
CASRGQVDQPQHF	TGTGCCAGCAGGGGACAGGTAGATCAGCCCCAGCATTTT	TRBV2	TRBJ1-5	-	TRBD1
CSVGTGCETQYF	TGCAGCGTTGGTACGGGATGCGAGACCCAGTACTTC	TRBV29-1	TRBJ2-5	-	-
CASSTEVSEAFF	TGTGCCAGCAGTACGGAGGTCAGTGAAGCTTTCTTT	TRBV2	TRBJ1-1	-	-
CASSVAIAGEQFF	TGTGCCAGCAGCGTAGCTATAGCGGGTGAGCAGTTCTTC	TRBV9	TRBJ2-1	once	TRBD2
CASSLALAGGAYEQYF	TGTGCCAGCAGCTTAGCTCTAGCGGGGGGGGCCTACGAGCAGTACTTC	TRBV7-2	TRBJ2-7	-	TRBD2
CAINTGTLQYF	TGTGCCATCAATACCGGGACCCTTCAGTATTTT	TRBV28	TRBJ2-3	-	-
CASSYSSWAREQYF	TGTGCCAGCAGTTACTCCAGTTGGGCTCGGGAGCAGTACTTC	TRBV6-6	TRBJ2-7	-	-
CASSLDHPQGLSGNTIYF	TGCGCCAGCAGCTTGGATCACCCCCAAGGCCTCTCTGGAAACACCATATATTTT	TRBV5-1	TRBJ1-3	-	-
CASSYSMGRFTYF	TGTGCCAGCAGTTACTCGATGGGGCGGTTTACGTACTTC	TRBV6-5	TRBJ2-7	-	-
CSVHTGGPYNEQFF	TGCAGCGTCCATACAGGGGGACCATACAATGAGCAGTTCTTC	TRBV29-1	TRBJ2-1	-	TRBD1
CASSGKGGTTDTQYF	TGTGCCAGCAGCGGAAAGGGAGGGACAACAGATACGCAGTATTTT	TRBV5-8	TRBJ2-3	-	-
CASSLGQAKDTQYF	TGTGCCAGCAGTTTGGGGCAGGCTAAAGATACGCAGTATTTT	TRBV27	TRBJ2-3	-	-
CASSAGLTGELFF	TGTGCCAGCAGCGCGGGGCTCACCGGGGAGCTGTTTTTT	TRBV9	TRBJ2-2	-	-
CASSFPGLSSYEQYF	TGTGCCAGCAGCTTTCCGGGTCTTAGCTCCTACGAGCAGTACTTC	TRBV5-4	TRBJ2-7	once	-
CASSTRGRRGTIYF	TGTGCCAGCAGTACCCGGGGGAGAAGAGGCACCATATATTTT	TRBV6-5	TRBJ1-3	once	-
CASSIKGAATNEKLFF	TGTGCCAGCAGTATAAAGGGGGCTGCAACTAATGAAAAACTGTTTTTT	TRBV27	TRBJ1-4	-	TRBD1